These 14 T cell receptor beta chains were all obtained from the same sample, sequenced in a study of blood T cell repertoires in COVID-19. Here immunoSEQ multiplex PCR was the method, and the copy in TCRdb shows in-frame clones only, minus some. The sample holds some 57,000 clones, over 85% seen once. Source material: peripheral blood. The source of these receptors is a human donor in a cohort sampled during active COVID-19.

The V call is TRBV13, the J call TRBJ2-7, with D perhaps TRBD1 (5 bases). Trimming shortened V by 3 bases and J by 2 bases, and 14 bases separated the two germline ends. The CDR3 runs to 15 residues. Germline CDR1 reads PRHDT; CDR2 reads FYEKMQ (reference sequence). CDR3 in amino acids: CASSLGPGAAYEQYF. CDR3 nucleotides: TGTGCCAGCAGCTTGGGGCCAGGCGCCGCCTACGAGCAGTACTTC.

The CDR3 DNA sequence: TGTGCCAGCAGTTACACAGGCTACGAGCAGTACTTC. It codes for CASSYTGYEQYF. The chain employs TRBV6-5 and TRBJ2-7; a possible D gene is TRBD1 (5 bases). The CDR3 consists of 12 residues. Trimming took off 2 bases at V and 3 bases at J, with 5 bases between the two ends. Germline CDR1 and CDR2: MNHEY and SVGAGI.

The chain is built from TRBV10-3 and TRBJ2-5; 8 nucleotides align to TRBD2. The CDR3 totals 17 residues. Germline CDR1 ENHRY, CDR2 SYGVKD. J lost 2 bases, V lost 0 bases, and 8 bases had no gene match. In nucleotides, the CDR3 is TGTGCCATCAGTGAGTCTGAGCGGGAGTCACAGCAAGAGACCCAGTACTTC. Encoded protein: CAISESERESQQETQYF.

The V call is TRBV19, the J call TRBJ2-1; 9 nucleotides align to TRBD1. Unmatched junction bases numbered 15, after V lost 1 base and J lost 5 bases. Germline V gives CDR1 LNHDA, CDR2 SQIVND (reference sequence). CDR3 size: 19 residues. The chain's CDR3 is CASSIGPGQGRRSHNEQFF. The DNA of the CDR3 is TGTGCCAGTAGTATAGGACCGGGACAGGGTCGACGAAGTCACAATGAGCAGTTCTTC. The whole variable domain, filled in from reference TRBV19 and TRBJ2-1, reads DGGITQSPKYLFRKEGQNVTLSCEQNLNHDAMYWYRQDPGQGLRLIYYSQIVNDFQKGDIAEGYSVSREKKESFPLTVTSAQKNPTAFYLCASSIGPGQGRRSHNEQFFGPGTRLTVL.

This rearrangement joins TRBV9 to TRBJ2-7; TRBD2 might be the D (7 bases). The CDR3 is 15 residues long. Trimming took off 2 bases at V and 6 bases at J, with 18 bases between the two ends. Germline loops: CDR1 SGDLS, CDR2 YYNGEE. The CDR3 nucleotides are TGTGCCAGCAGCGTGGGGGGGCAGTATCCGGGCGAGCAGTACTTC. It translates to CASSVGGQYPGEQYF.

The CDR3 loop is CASRTIMNTEAFF. DNA for the CDR3: TGTGCCAGTCGGACAATCATGAACACTGAAGCTTTCTTT. The chain carries TRBV6-5 and TRBJ1-1; D might be TRBD1 (5 bases). The germline V and J ends were trimmed by 9 bases and 0 bases, with 11 bases remaining between them. CDR1 is MNHEY, CDR2 SVGAGI, per germline. The CDR3 has 13 residues.

This rearrangement joins TRBV9 to TRBJ2-1; maybe TRBD2 (6 bases). This CDR3 has 15 amino acids. The V and J ends lost 0 bases and 2 bases respectively, with 9 bases between them. CDR1 and CDR2 from the germline V gene are SGDLS and YYNGEE. In nucleotides, the CDR3 is TGTGCCAGCAGCGTAGAGGAGGGCCCCTACAATGAGCAGTTCTTC. Amino acid sequence: CASSVEEGPYNEQFF.

This clone turned up a few times. The CDR3, as DNA: TGTGCCAGCAGTTTCCGACAGACCGGGAGGACCGGGGAGCTGTTTTTT. Translated: CASSFRQTGRTGELFF. The J gene is TRBJ2-2, the V gene TRBV27; 7 nucleotides align to TRBD2. The CDR3 covers 16 residues. V lost 3 bases to trimming and J lost 5 bases; unmatched junction nucleotides: 9. The germline gives CDR1 MNHEY, CDR2 SMNVEV (reference sequence).

The rearrangement uses TRBV5-6 and TRBJ2-2, with 9 bases matching TRBD1. V trimming: 4 bases; J trimming: 7 bases; junction bases outside the gene matches: 14. The germline gives CDR1 SGHDT, CDR2 YYEEEE. The CDR3 contains 17 residues. CDR3 amino acids: CASSLWANRGRGGELFF. The CDR3 DNA is TGTGCCAGCAGCCTTTGGGCCAACAGGGGGCGAGGCGGGGAGCTGTTTTTT.

About this clone: A far larger clone is one base from this, pointing to a likely read error. The chain links TRBV9 to TRBJ2-1; D perhaps matches TRBD2 (5 bases). Germline V gene data show CDR1 as SGDLS and CDR2 as YYNGEE. V lost 3 bases and J lost 2, with 6 bases in between. The CDR3 is 13 amino acids. The CDR3 reads CASSAGTYNEQFF. The CDR3 DNA reads TGTGCCAGCAGCGCCGGGACCTACAATGAGCAGTTCTTC. The full variable domain, in which reference TRBV9 and TRBJ2-1 provide the parts outside the CDR3, is DSGVTQTPKHLITATGQRVTLRCSPRSGDLSVYWYQQSLDQGLQFLIQYYNGEERAKGNILERFSAQQFPDLHSELNLSSLELGDSALYFCASSAGTYNEQFFGPGTRLTVL.

The genes are TRBV19 and TRBJ1-1, with a weak D call TRBD1 (5 bases). The germline CDR1 and CDR2 sequences are LNHDA and SQIVND (reference sequence). V was trimmed by 7 bases and J by 3 bases, leaving 6 bases between them. This CDR3 has 11 residues. In nucleotides, the CDR3 is TGTGCCAGTACCAGGGACACTGAAGCTTTCTTT. Amino acid sequence: CASTRDTEAFF.

V is TRBV2 and J is TRBJ2-1; D might be TRBD2 (6 bases). Trimming removed 5 bases from V and 8 bases from J, with 13 bases in between. The length of the CDR3 is 13 residues. Germline V lookup: CDR1 SNHLY, CDR2 FYNNEI. The CDR3 coding sequence is TGTGCCAGCAGTAGGGACTTCCAGCATGAGCAGTTCTTC. Protein sequence: CASSRDFQHEQFF. Based on the CDR3 plus reference TRBV2 and TRBJ2-1, the full variable domain is EPEVTQTPSHQVTQMGQEVILRCVPISNHLYFYWYRQILGQKVEFLVSFYNNEISEKSEIFDDQFSVERPDGSNFTLKIRSTKLEDSAMYFCASSRDFQHEQFFGPGTRLTVL.

This chain uses TRBV4-3 with TRBJ1-3; TRBD1 matches 7 bases. Germline V CDR1 and CDR2: LGHNA, YSLEER. CDR3 length: 15 residues. The V segment lost 4 bases and the J segment 4 bases; nucleotides outside the gene matches: 7. The CDR3 nucleotides read TGCGCCAGCAGCCGCGCAGGGGGTGCAGGAAACACCATATATTTT. Amino acid sequence: CASSRAGGAGNTIYF.

The CDR3, as DNA: TGTGCCTGGGGGGCTAAGACTGAAGCTTTCTTT. Translating it yields CAWGAKTEAFF. The chain recombines TRBV30 with TRBJ1-1, with D possibly matching TRBD1 (5 bases). This CDR3 is built from 11 residues. V lost 5 bases and J 5 bases, leaving 9 bases between the germline ends. From germline, CDR1 is GTSNPN and CDR2 SVGIG (reference sequence). Drawing the rest from reference TRBV30 and TRBJ1-1, the complete variable domain is SQTIHQWPATLVQPVGSPLSLECTVEGTSNPNLYWYRQAAGRGLQLLFYSVGIGQISSEVPQNLSASRPQDRQFILSSKKLLLSDSGFYLCAWGAKTEAFFGQGTRLTVV.